The 4 T cell receptor beta chains in this list originate from one sample, sequenced in a study of blood T cells in healthy people across ages. A sample-barcoded 5' primer and a J-beta primer mix were used in a second PCR of roughly 6 to 12 cycles. MiXCR, run by TCRdb on the 5' RACE reads, gives a single entry per CDR3 protein. This sample has under 750,000 distinct CDR3 sequences, with 45% to 55% found just once. Sequenced sample: blood. Receptors were obtained from a man aged 80 or over in good health.

As for this clonotype: This clone may be a read error of a much larger clone one base away. The V call is TRBV6-5, the J call TRBJ2-7; D remains ambiguous. Germline CDR1 is MNHEY and CDR2 is SVGAGI. The CDR3 runs to 13 residues. This CDR3 reads CVSSYLPGYEQYF. CDR3 coding DNA: TGTGTCAGCAGTTACCTGCCGGGCTACGAGCAGTACTTC.

This clonotype was counted a single time. The CDR3 sequence is CASSVVRGGNEQFF. The CDR3 region has the DNA TGCGCCAGCAGCGTGGTACGCGGTGGCAATGAGCAGTTCTTC. The V and J genes are TRBV5-1 and TRBJ2-1, with D uncertain. Trimming took 4 bases from V and 6 from J, leaving 14 bases between them. The CDR3 runs 14 residues. Germline V gives CDR1 SGHRS, CDR2 YFSETQ.

The chain employs TRBV29-1 and TRBJ2-7, with 8 bases lining up with TRBD2. This CDR3 is 12 amino acids long. Germline loops: CDR1 SQVTM, CDR2 ANQGSEA. The V gene end was trimmed by 7 bases and the J gene end by 4 bases; junction bases not matched to a gene: 6. The CDR3 region is CSAWTSRYEQYF. CDR3 sequence (DNA): TGCAGCGCCTGGACTAGCAGGTACGAGCAGTACTTC.

V is TRBV6-5 and J is TRBJ2-5, with a weak D call TRBD2 (5 bases). From germline, CDR1 is MNHEY and CDR2 SVGAGI. The CDR3 consists of 14 residues. With 2 bases removed from V and 0 bases from J, the gap between germline ends came to 7 bases. The CDR3 region is CASSYGRDQETQYF. CDR3 DNA: TGTGCCAGCAGTTACGGGCGGGACCAAGAGACCCAGTACTTC.